These T cell receptor beta chains were read from a single sample in a study of regulatory T cells in long-lasting Graves disease. TCRdb redid the calling of the multiplex PCR reads with MiXCR, one entry per CDR3 protein. The sample has roughly 360,000 distinct CDR3 sequences, less than 30% seen once. The specimen was peripheral blood mononuclear cells (PBMCs), collected when the disease was refractory, from a patient treated with antithyroid drugs. The receptor set was obtained from a woman between 40 and 50 years old with Graves disease. CDR3s include the opening cysteine and the closing phenylalanine or tryptophan. Fields, in order: D gene, J gene, V gene, clone size, CDR3 DNA, CDR3 protein. D genes are given only for firm matches. The size entry is marked missing in some rows and otherwise reads once, few, many or a size class.

D: -; J: TRBJ1-1; V: TRBV19; size: -; DNA: TGTGCCAGTAGTACCCCCGCAGGGGCTTTCTTT; CDR3: CASSTPAGAFF
D: -; J: TRBJ2-3; V: TRBV5-5; size: -; DNA: TGTGCCAGCAGCCGTGGACAGTCTTGGACGACAGATACGCAGTATTTT; CDR3: CASSRGQSWTTDTQYF
D: TRBD2; J: TRBJ2-4; V: TRBV6-8; size: -; DNA: TGTGCCAGCAGTTATGATGAGGGACTAGCGCCCACCTTC; CDR3: CASSYDEGLAPTF
D: TRBD2; J: TRBJ2-5; V: TRBV2; size: many; DNA: TGTGCCAGCAGTAGACTAGCGGTAGGGGGAGAGACCCAGTACTTC; CDR3: CASSRLAVGGETQYF
D: TRBD1; J: TRBJ1-1; V: TRBV30; size: -; DNA: TGTGCCTCCCACAGGGGGCCGGGGGAAGCTTTCTTT; CDR3: CASHRGPGEAFF
D: TRBD1; J: TRBJ2-2; V: TRBV6-1; size: many; DNA: TGTGCCAGCAGAAGACCGACAGGGTTGACCGGGGAGCTGTTTTTT; CDR3: CASRRPTGLTGELFF
D: -; J: TRBJ2-3; V: TRBV20-1; size: -; DNA: TGCAGTGCTAGAGATTTAAGTACGCAGTATTTT; CDR3: CSARDLSTQYF
D: -; J: TRBJ2-7; V: TRBV12-3/TRBV12-4; size: many; DNA: TGTGCCAGCAGTTTAGCCGCTACTAGTACCCACGAGCAGTACTTC; CDR3: CASSLAATSTHEQYF
D: TRBD1; J: TRBJ2-2; V: TRBV6-1; size: many; DNA: TGTGCCAGCCACAGGGGGTCGGGCGGGGAGCTGTTTTTT; CDR3: CASHRGSGGELFF
D: -; J: TRBJ2-7; V: TRBV10-3; size: many; DNA: TGTGCCATGCGACCCGGGTCAGGCGAGCAGTACTTC; CDR3: CAMRPGSGEQYF
D: -; J: TRBJ2-1; V: TRBV11-2; size: few; DNA: TGTGCCAGCAGCTTAGCCTTAAGCTCCTACAATGAACAGTTCTTC; CDR3: CASSLALSSYNEQFF
D: TRBD2; J: TRBJ2-7; V: TRBV7-3; size: few; DNA: TGTGCCAGCAGCTTAACAGGGACTAGCGGGGCCTACGAGCAGTACTTC; CDR3: CASSLTGTSGAYEQYF
D: -; J: TRBJ1-3; V: TRBV7-9; size: -; DNA: TGTGCCAGCAGCTTAGGGCAGATTGGAAACACCATATATTTT; CDR3: CASSLGQIGNTIYF
D: -; J: TRBJ1-1; V: TRBV5-1; size: -; DNA: TGCGCCAGCAGGGGACAAGGAGTACTCTTGAACACTGAAGCTTTCTTT; CDR3: CASRGQGVLLNTEAFF
D: -; J: TRBJ1-5; V: TRBV3-1; size: -; DNA: TGTGCCAGCAGCCAAGGTTTGGGCGGCAATCAGCCCAAGCATTTT; CDR3: CASSQGLGGNQPKHF
D: TRBD1; J: TRBJ2-1; V: TRBV12-5; size: -; DNA: TGTGCTAGTGGTTTGATGGGACAGTATGAGCAGTTCTTC; CDR3: CASGLMGQYEQFF
D: -; J: TRBJ2-7; V: TRBV28; size: many; DNA: TGTGCCAGCAGTTTGGATAGAGGGACCTACGAGCAGTACTTC; CDR3: CASSLDRGTYEQYF
D: -; J: TRBJ1-1; V: TRBV5-1; size: -; DNA: TGCGCCAGCAGCTTGGTGGGGACTCCGGTCACTGAAGCTTTCTTT; CDR3: CASSLVGTPVTEAFF
D: -; J: TRBJ1-2; V: TRBV20-1; size: many; DNA: TGCAGTGCTAGAGAGACAGTTAGTTATGGCTACACCTTC; CDR3: CSARETVSYGYTF
D: -; J: TRBJ2-2; V: TRBV20-1; size: -; DNA: TGCAGTGCTAGCTATCTGAAGTCCGGGGAGCTGTTTTTT; CDR3: CSASYLKSGELFF
D: TRBD2; J: TRBJ2-5; V: TRBV3-1; size: few; DNA: TGTGCCAGCAGCCCGACTGGGGGGACTAGCGGGGGGAAGACCCAGTACTTC; CDR3: CASSPTGGTSGGKTQYF
D: TRBD1; J: TRBJ2-7; V: TRBV6-9; size: -; DNA: TGTGCCAGCAGTTACTCGGATACGGGGTCAGGGGGCAACTACGAGCAGTACTTC; CDR3: CASSYSDTGSGGNYEQYF
D: -; J: TRBJ2-5; V: TRBV27; size: many; DNA: TGTGCCAGCAGTCCAGTACCGCAGGTGGTGGCCCAAGAGACCCAGTACTTC; CDR3: CASSPVPQVVAQETQYF
D: TRBD1; J: TRBJ2-4; V: TRBV7-9; size: -; DNA: TGTGCCAGCAGCTATAGCAGATTCCGCACCCAGACAGGGGGCGAAAACATTCAGTACTTC; CDR3: CASSYSRFRTQTGGENIQYF
D: -; J: TRBJ1-2; V: TRBV4-1; size: -; DNA: TGCGCCAGCAGCCGAAAGTCTGACTATGGCTACACCTTC; CDR3: CASSRKSDYGYTF
D: -; J: TRBJ1-2; V: TRBV6-1; size: few; DNA: TGTGCCATTATTATAGGTAATAATGGCTACACCTTC; CDR3: CAIIIGNNGYTF
D: -; J: TRBJ2-1; V: TRBV15; size: -; DNA: TGTGCCACCAGCGGAGGGGGTAGTGGTAACAATGAGCAGTTCTTC; CDR3: CATSGGGSGNNEQFF
D: -; J: TRBJ2-7; V: TRBV11-2; size: many; DNA: TGTGCCAGCAGCTTTAGCGAAGGCAGCTACGAGCAGTACTTC; CDR3: CASSFSEGSYEQYF
D: TRBD1; J: TRBJ2-5; V: TRBV12-3/TRBV12-4; size: many; DNA: TGTGCCAGCAGTTTCCAGGGGGCGCAGACCCAGTACTTC; CDR3: CASSFQGAQTQYF
D: -; J: TRBJ2-7; V: TRBV24-1; size: few; DNA: TGTGCCACCAGTGAAGGACAGCTTTACGAGCAGTACTTC; CDR3: CATSEGQLYEQYF
D: TRBD1; J: TRBJ2-7; V: TRBV6-2/TRBV6-3; size: -; DNA: TGTGCCAGCAGGAAGGGACAGGGGTCCTACGAGCAGTACTTC; CDR3: CASRKGQGSYEQYF
D: -; J: TRBJ1-1; V: TRBV11-3; size: few; DNA: TGTGCCAGCAGCCCGGGGACGGGAGAAGCTTTCTTT; CDR3: CASSPGTGEAFF
D: -; J: TRBJ1-1; V: TRBV4-2; size: -; DNA: TGTGCCAGCAGCCAAGGGCTGGTCGGGGCTTTCTTT; CDR3: CASSQGLVGAFF
D: -; J: TRBJ1-2; V: TRBV2; size: -; DNA: TGTGCCAGCAGTGAAGAGGGCTATGGCTACACCTTC; CDR3: CASSEEGYGYTF
D: -; J: TRBJ2-5; V: TRBV18; size: -; DNA: TGTGCCAGCTCGCCTTCCTGGGGGAAAGAGACCCAGTACTTC; CDR3: CASSPSWGKETQYF
D: -; J: TRBJ1-1; V: TRBV4-1; size: -; DNA: TGCGCCAGCAGCCGAAAAGGAGGGCAGCATAAAGCCGGGAACACTGAAGCTTTCTTT; CDR3: CASSRKGGQHKAGNTEAFF
D: TRBD2; J: TRBJ2-7; V: TRBV7-9; size: -; DNA: TGTGCCAGCAGCTCCCGACCTCTTAGCGGGCTGCGATCCTACGAGCAGTACTTC; CDR3: CASSSRPLSGLRSYEQYF
D: TRBD1; J: TRBJ2-7; V: TRBV5-6; size: few; DNA: TGTGCCAGCAGCTCGCAACAGGGGGGACTTGGCTCCTACGAGCAGTACTTC; CDR3: CASSSQQGGLGSYEQYF
D: -; J: TRBJ2-7; V: TRBV12-3/TRBV12-4; size: -; DNA: TGTGCCAGTCTTAAGGCCTACGAGCAGTACTTC; CDR3: CASLKAYEQYF
D: -; J: TRBJ2-5; V: TRBV5-1; size: -; DNA: TGCGCCAGCAGCTTGGCCTTTACAGGAAGAGAGACCCAGTACTTC; CDR3: CASSLAFTGRETQYF
D: TRBD1; J: TRBJ2-2; V: TRBV5-1; size: few; DNA: TGCGCCAGCAGCTTGGCCAGGAAGGGACAGGGCTCCACCGGGGAGCTGTTTTTT; CDR3: CASSLARKGQGSTGELFF
D: TRBD2; J: TRBJ2-2; V: TRBV24-1; size: many; DNA: TGTGCCACCGAAGAACCAAACAGGGGACTAGCGGGAGGTACCGGGGAGCTGTTTTTT; CDR3: CATEEPNRGLAGGTGELFF
D: TRBD1; J: TRBJ1-2; V: TRBV20-1; size: few; DNA: TGCAGTGCTCCCTCCAGGGGGCGGAACTATGGCTACACCTTC; CDR3: CSAPSRGRNYGYTF
D: -; J: TRBJ2-1; V: TRBV7-3; size: -; DNA: TGTGCCAGCAGCCAGGGGGCCGCGGGAGGGCAAGCGAGGAATGAGCAGTTCTTC; CDR3: CASSQGAAGGQARNEQFF
D: TRBD1; J: TRBJ1-2; V: TRBV20-1; size: -; DNA: TGCAGTGCTAGAGCGACAGGGGGCGCTTTGTACTATGGCTACACCTTC; CDR3: CSARATGGALYYGYTF
D: TRBD1; J: TRBJ2-1; V: TRBV28; size: few; DNA: TGTGCCAGCAGTTTTACAGGGGTAACCCGGAAACACAATGAGCAGTTCTTC; CDR3: CASSFTGVTRKHNEQFF
D: -; J: TRBJ1-1; V: TRBV28; size: many; DNA: TGTGCCAGCAGTCAACAAAGGCTTTTCATGAACACTGAAGCTTTCTTT; CDR3: CASSQQRLFMNTEAFF
D: TRBD1; J: TRBJ1-1; V: TRBV7-8; size: few; DNA: TGTGCCAGCAGCCCCGACAGGGGTTGGGGAGCTTTCTTT; CDR3: CASSPDRGWGAFF
D: -; J: TRBJ2-7; V: TRBV30; size: -; DNA: TGTGCCTGGGATCGCCTTCGTCGGGGGTCCTACGAGCAGTACTTC; CDR3: CAWDRLRRGSYEQYF
D: -; J: TRBJ2-7; V: TRBV6-1; size: many; DNA: TGTGCCAGCACTCGACCAGGATCCTACGAGCAGTACTTC; CDR3: CASTRPGSYEQYF
D: -; J: TRBJ2-4; V: TRBV5-4; size: many; DNA: TGTGCCAGCAGTCTCAAGGGAAACATTCAGTACTTC; CDR3: CASSLKGNIQYF
D: -; J: TRBJ2-2; V: TRBV28; size: many; DNA: TGTGCCAGCAGTTTAGGTAGCGGGAACACCGGGGAGCTGTTTTTT; CDR3: CASSLGSGNTGELFF
D: -; J: TRBJ2-5; V: TRBV7-8; size: many; DNA: TGTGCCAGCAGCTTGTCTCGCTCGAGCCGTCAAGAGACCCAGTACTTC; CDR3: CASSLSRSSRQETQYF
D: TRBD2; J: TRBJ2-3; V: TRBV5-1; size: -; DNA: TGCGCCAGCCGAGGGACTAGCGGGAGGGCCACGAGCACAGATACGCAGTATTTT; CDR3: CASRGTSGRATSTDTQYF
D: TRBD2; J: TRBJ2-1; V: TRBV6-1; size: -; DNA: TGTGCCAGCAGTGAATCCCGGACTAGCGGGAGGGAGAGCTCCTACAATGAGCAGTTCTTC; CDR3: CASSESRTSGRESSYNEQFF
D: -; J: TRBJ1-6; V: TRBV20-1; size: few; DNA: TGCAGTGCTCGCAAACAGGGTTTTGGGTCACCCCTCCACTTT; CDR3: CSARKQGFGSPLHF
D: TRBD1; J: TRBJ1-5; V: TRBV28; size: -; DNA: TGTGCCAGCAGTTTCCCCGCCAGGGGGTTGTTCGGGGTTCAGCCCCAGCATTTT; CDR3: CASSFPARGLFGVQPQHF
D: -; J: TRBJ2-4; V: TRBV29-1; size: -; DNA: TGCAGCGCTCAGACCTTTTGGGTTCAGTACTTC; CDR3: CSAQTFWVQYF
D: -; J: TRBJ2-2; V: TRBV6-5; size: -; DNA: TGTGCCAGCAGTTACGCGCTAACGAACACCGGGGAGCTGTTTTTT; CDR3: CASSYALTNTGELFF